This note documents a single TCR beta chain sequence. The sample comes from a study of T-cell reconstitution after alpha-beta-depleted transplantation in children. The TCRbeta library incorporated unique molecular identifiers. One entry per CDR3 protein, called by TCRdb with MiXCR from the PCR reads. This table holds over 550,000 distinct CDR3 sequences, roughly a tenth found once. Here the sequenced sample was PBMCs from the stem cell graft donor, taken from the stem cell graft. The clonotype was recovered from a human donor who donated a stem cell graft to a child with acute myeloid leukemia.

CDR3: CASSLIFRDTIYF. The CDR3 region has the DNA TGTGCCAGCAGTTTAATATTTCGTGACACCATATATTTT. V gene TRBV27 combines with J gene TRBJ1-3; the D is unclear. Trimming pared 2 bases from V and 8 bases from J, leaving 10 bases between. The V gene's germline CDR1 is MNHEY and CDR2 SMNVEV (reference sequence). CDR3 size: 13 residues.